These 29 T cell receptor beta chains were sequenced from one sample in a study of blood T cell repertoires in COVID-19. Clones were read by immunoSEQ multiplex PCR, and TCRdb kept only the in-frame ones, dropping some. Of roughly 200,000 clones listed, less than 90% were seen once; the top ten hold roughly a fifth. Material: peripheral blood. The receptor set was obtained from a human donor in a cohort sampled during active COVID-19.

Only one count was recorded for this clone. The chain has TRBV5-1 and TRBJ2-5, with TRBD2 as a possible D gene (7 bases). V was shortened by 1 base and J by 4 bases, with 11 bases between the two germline ends. Germline CDR1 reads SGHRS; CDR2 reads YFSETQ. This CDR3 is 14 amino acids long. The CDR3 region has the DNA TGCGCCAGCAGCTTGCAGGGGAGGGGAGAGACCCAGTACTTC. Translating gives CASSLQGRGETQYF.

The rearrangement joins TRBV9 to TRBJ2-2; D possibly corresponds to TRBD1 (6 bases). V lost 7 bases and J 4 bases, leaving 17 bases between the germline ends. The CDR3 spans 15 residues. Looked up from germline, CDR1 is SGDLS and CDR2 is YYNGEE. The CDR3 DNA reads TGTGCCAGCTCCAGGGGCCCGCCGGGCACCGGGGAGCTGTTTTTT. Protein product: CASSRGPPGTGELFF.

The chain recombines TRBV3-1 (or the pseudogene TRBV3-2) with TRBJ2-7; the D gene is possibly TRBD1 (6 bases). Between the trimmed V and J ends, which lost 2 bases and 6 bases, there was a span of 11 bases. The CDR3 totals 13 residues. CDR1 and CDR2 from the germline V gene are LGHDT and YNNKEL (reference sequence). The CDR3 here is CASSQNAGAEQYV. The DNA for the CDR3 is TGTGCCAGCAGCCAAAACGCAGGGGCCGAGCAGTACGTC.

The chain recombines TRBV5-1 with TRBJ2-1; D is possibly TRBD2 (6 bases). The CDR3 loop spans 18 amino acids. CDR1 and CDR2 (germline): SGHRS, YFSETQ. The ends were cut back, 0 bases at V and 3 bases at J, with 19 bases in the middle. DNA of the CDR3: TGCGCCAGCAGCTTGGGATGGGGTAGCGGTATCTACTACAATGAGCAGTTCTTC. This translates into CASSLGWGSGIYYNEQFF.

The CDR3 bases are TGTGCCAGCAGCGTTGGGACACCCTATGGCTACACCTTC. Protein: CASSVGTPYGYTF. The V call is TRBV9, the J call TRBJ1-2, with TRBD1 as a possible D gene (6 bases). V gave up 2 bases and J gave up 4 bases, with 9 bases separating them. CDR3 length: 13 amino acids. Germline V lookup: CDR1 SGDLS, CDR2 YYNGEE.

This clone came up once. The J gene is TRBJ1-2, the V gene TRBV4-2; D gene unclear. Germline assignment: CDR1 LGHNA and CDR2 YNFKEQ. V was trimmed by 5 bases and J by 8 bases, leaving 27 bases between them. The CDR3 has 17 amino acids. Here the CDR3 reads CASSKPGATSLFVGYTF. In DNA form, the CDR3 reads TGTGCCAGCAGCAAACCGGGAGCGACTTCTTTATTCGTCGGCTACACCTTC.

The gene calls are TRBV18 and TRBJ2-4, with TRBD1 matching over 8 bases. Germline lookup yields CDR1 KGHSH and CDR2 LQKENI. This CDR3 comprises 12 residues. The V segment lost 5 bases and the J segment 6 bases; nucleotides outside the gene matches: 0. The CDR3 sequence is CASSGQGNIQYF. The CDR3 DNA is TGTGCCAGCTCAGGACAGGGAAACATTCAGTACTTC.

The V gene is TRBV6-1, the J gene TRBJ2-1, with D maybe TRBD2 (6 bases). The length of the CDR3 is 16 residues. Germline V lookup: CDR1 MNHNS, CDR2 SASEGT. V was shortened by 4 bases and J by 8 bases, with 21 bases between the two germline ends. For the CDR3, the DNA is TGTGCCAGCAGTGCCCCCAGCGGGCCTAAGCCAGATGAGCAGTTCTTC. It encodes CASSAPSGPKPDEQFF.

CDR3 nucleotide sequence: TGTGCCAGCAGTGGCAGGGCAGTGAATCAGCCCCAGCATTTT. This encodes CASSGRAVNQPQHF. The chain has TRBV2 and TRBJ1-5; a weak D match, TRBD1 (5 bases). V lost 4 bases and J 4 bases, leaving 11 bases between the germline ends. Germline CDR1 SNHLY, CDR2 FYNNEI. This CDR3 spans 14 amino acids.

This clone occurred once. The CDR3 sequence: CASSLRRVGSSTGELFF. CDR3 DNA sequence: TGTGCCAGCAGCCTTAGGAGGGTGGGTTCCAGCACCGGGGAGCTGTTTTTT. The chain couples TRBV7-9 to TRBJ2-2; the D gene is possibly TRBD2 (6 bases). Germline V gene sequence: CDR1 SEHNR, CDR2 FQNEAQ (reference sequence). The CDR3 sequence is 17 residues long. The ends were cut back, 5 bases at V and 4 bases at J, with 20 bases in the middle.

The chain has TRBV6-2 or TRBV6-3 and TRBJ2-3; TRBD2 might be the D (6 bases). The CDR3 extends over 11 amino acids. CDR1 and CDR2 (germline): MNHEY, SVGEGT. V lost 8 bases and J lost 8, with 11 bases in between. The CDR3 nucleotides are TGTGCCAGCGGCCAGGGAGGTACGCAGTATTTT. It codes for CASGQGGTQYF.

The CDR3 reads CASTRTENTGELFF. In DNA, the CDR3 is TGTGCCAGCACCCGGACAGAAAACACCGGGGAGCTGTTTTTT. V usage is TRBV2 and J usage is TRBJ2-2, with D perhaps TRBD1 (6 bases). Looked up from germline, CDR1 is SNHLY and CDR2 is FYNNEI. Trimming cost V 7 bases and J 2 bases, with 11 bases left between them. This CDR3 contains 14 residues. Full variable domain (missing parts from reference TRBV2 and TRBJ2-2): EPEVTQTPSHQVTQMGQEVILRCVPISNHLYFYWYRQILGQKVEFLVSFYNNEISEKSEIFDDQFSVERPDGSNFTLKIRSTKLEDSAMYFCASTRTENTGELFFGEGSRLTVL.

The chain employs TRBV9 and TRBJ2-2, with TRBD1 as a possible D gene (7 bases). Looked up from germline, CDR1 is SGDLS and CDR2 is YYNGEE. The CDR3 loop spans 16 amino acids. V lost 3 bases to trimming and J lost 1 base, with 13 bases between them. This chain's CDR3 is CASSADQGGNTGELFF. In DNA form, the CDR3 reads TGTGCCAGCAGCGCCGACCAGGGGGGGAACACCGGGGAGCTGTTTTTT.

V and J are TRBV11-3 and TRBJ2-5; 8 positions match TRBD1. The CDR3 covers 16 residues. The trim removed 5 bases at V and 5 bases at J, leaving 13 bases unmatched. CDR1 and CDR2 (germline): SGHNT, YENEEA. This CDR3 is CASSPAFDRGRETQYF. In nucleotides, the CDR3 is TGTGCCAGCAGCCCGGCCTTTGACAGGGGAAGGGAGACCCAGTACTTC.

The V gene is TRBV9, the J gene TRBJ2-7; weak D call: TRBD2 (6 bases). The V gene lost 4 bases and the J gene lost 3 bases, with 11 bases spanning the gap. Germline V gene sequence: CDR1 SGDLS, CDR2 YYNGEE. This CDR3 has 13 amino acids. CDR3 nucleotide sequence: TGTGCCAGCAGCCCCCAGGGACTCTACGAGCAGTACTTC. Translated, it gives CASSPQGLYEQYF.

This clone was counted between two and nine times. This sample includes further DNA sequences coding for the same CDR3. J is TRBJ2-3 and V is TRBV29-1, with D maybe TRBD2 (6 bases). The germline CDR1 and CDR2 sequences are SQVTM and ANQGSEA. The CDR3 consists of 10 residues. Trimming left V 6 bases short and J 5 bases short, with 6 bases between. CDR3 loop: CSVGRDTQYF. CDR3 nucleotide sequence: TGCAGCGTCGGGAGAGATACGCAGTATTTT.

The rearrangement joins TRBV5-1 to TRBJ1-4; the match to TRBD1 covers 8 bases. CDR3 length: 15 amino acids. From germline, CDR1 is SGHRS and CDR2 YFSETQ. Unmatched junction bases numbered 7, after V lost 1 base and J lost 8 bases. CDR3 sequence reads: CASSLRTGFGEKLFF. The CDR3 DNA sequence: TGCGCCAGCAGCTTGAGGACAGGGTTTGGAGAAAAACTGTTTTTT.

The chain links TRBV7-2 to TRBJ2-4, with a possible D match to TRBD1 (6 bases). Germline-derived CDR1 and CDR2 are SGHTA and FQGNSA. With 5 bases removed from V and 7 bases from J, the gap between germline ends came to 18 bases. This CDR3 region has 15 residues. CDR3 nucleotide sequence: TGTGCCAGCAGCAAAAGTACAGGGTTGGGGAACATTCAGTACTTC. Translation gives CASSKSTGLGNIQYF. The whole variable domain, remainder taken from reference TRBV7-2 and TRBJ2-4, is GAGVSQSPSNKVTEKGKDVELRCDPISGHTALYWYRQSLGQGLEFLIYFQGNSAPDKSGLPSDRFSAERTGGSVSTLTIQRTQQEDSAVYLCASSKSTGLGNIQYFGAGTRLSVL.

V is TRBV2 and J is TRBJ2-3; 9 bases are a match to TRBD1. V trimming: 4 bases; J trimming: 6 bases; junction bases outside the gene matches: 14. CDR3 size: 17 residues. CDR1 SNHLY and CDR2 FYNNEI come from the germline V gene. DNA for the CDR3: TGTGCCAGCAGTGTTCACCCTAACAGGGGGCTAGTGGATACGCAGTATTTT. Amino acid sequence: CASSVHPNRGLVDTQYF.

This clone has a single count. The CDR3 loop reads CASSLGTSDSYNEQFF. CDR3 DNA: TGTGCCAGCAGCTTAGGAACTAGCGACTCCTACAATGAGCAGTTCTTC. The V gene is TRBV13, the J gene TRBJ2-1; the match to TRBD2 covers 7 bases. The junction had 2 bases not matched to a gene; V was cut back by 0 bases and J by 0 bases. This CDR3 is 16 amino acids long. Per the germline V gene, CDR1 is PRHDT and CDR2 is FYEKMQ (reference sequence).

This clone was observed a single time. V usage is TRBV4-2 and J usage is TRBJ1-1, with 10 bases lining up with TRBD1. This CDR3 has 20 amino acids. V dropped 4 bases and J dropped 4; count of bases not matched to a gene: 21. CDR1 is LGHNA and CDR2 is YNFKEQ in the germline V gene. The chain's CDR3 is CASSRTGRGTGEMVGTEAFF. The DNA for the CDR3 is TGTGCCAGCAGCCGAACCGGGCGAGGGACAGGGGAGATGGTGGGCACTGAAGCTTTCTTT.

V usage is TRBV5-1 and J usage is TRBJ2-5; TRBD1 might be the D (6 bases). V lost 0 bases and J 4 bases, leaving 19 bases between the germline ends. CDR3 length equals 17 residues. Germline CDR1 reads SGHRS; CDR2 reads YFSETQ. The CDR3 spells CASSLAAGGWVLETQYF. The CDR3 DNA is TGCGCCAGCAGCTTGGCCGCTGGGGGCTGGGTCTTAGAGACCCAGTACTTC.

The chain links TRBV4-1 to TRBJ2-1, with 12 nucleotides matching TRBD2. Germline assignment: CDR1 MGHRA and CDR2 YSYEKL. V lost 1 base, J lost 8 bases, and 6 bases stayed unmatched. CDR3 length: 16 residues. CDR3 sequence: CASSQVGTSGPYEQFF. The CDR3 DNA is TGCGCCAGCAGCCAAGTCGGGACTAGCGGGCCTTATGAGCAGTTCTTC.

The count of this clone is one. The chain uses TRBV11-2 and TRBJ1-2, with D possibly being TRBD1 (5 bases). The germline gives CDR1 SGHAT, CDR2 FQNNGV. The CDR3 length is 13 residues. V was clipped by 1 base and J by 10 bases, with 13 bases between them. This CDR3 reads CASSLAGGWAYTF. CDR3 in DNA: TGTGCCAGCAGCTTAGCCGGGGGGTGGGCCTACACCTTC.

This clone turned up a few times. V usage is TRBV29-1 and J usage is TRBJ2-1; perhaps TRBD2 as D (6 bases). CDR1 SQVTM and CDR2 ANQGSEA come from the germline V gene. The CDR3 runs 14 residues. V was clipped by 6 bases and J by 3 bases, with 15 bases between them. CDR3 nucleotide sequence: TGCAGCGTCGAGACTAGTCGCCTCTACAATGAGCAGTTCTTC. It is translated as CSVETSRLYNEQFF.

The chain uses TRBV5-1 and TRBJ1-2; D may be TRBD1 (5 bases). V was shortened by 2 bases and J by 0 bases, with 14 bases between the two germline ends. The CDR3 is 16 amino acids. Germline CDR1 is SGHRS and CDR2 is YFSETQ. The CDR3 nucleotides are TGCGCCAGCAGCTTCAGACAGATCGGCTCTAACTATGGCTACACCTTC. Encoded protein: CASSFRQIGSNYGYTF.

Here the CDR3 reads CASSAPTSGRGPDTQYF. CDR3 sequence (DNA): TGTGCCAGCAGCGCCCCAACTAGCGGGAGAGGGCCAGATACGCAGTATTTT. The genes are TRBV28 and TRBJ2-3; 11 bases fit TRBD2. After removal of 6 bases from V and 4 bases from J, the junction contained 12 bases not matched to a gene. CDR1 is MDHEN and CDR2 is SYDVKM in the germline V gene. This CDR3 comprises 17 residues.

The chain employs TRBV6-5 and TRBJ2-5; D not resolved. Germline values: CDR1 MNHEY, CDR2 SVGAGI. The ends were cut back, 2 bases at V and 5 bases at J, with 12 bases in the middle. This CDR3 is 14 amino acids long. DNA of the CDR3: TGTGCCAGCAGTTACCTCACCGCCGGGGAGACCCAGTACTTC. This gives the protein CASSYLTAGETQYF.

This chain joins TRBV10-1 and TRBJ2-2; D is unclear. The germline CDR1 and CDR2 sequences are WNHNN and SYGVQD (reference sequence). The CDR3 is made up of 15 amino acids. Trimming took 4 bases from V and 4 from J, leaving 13 bases between them. CDR3 sequence (DNA): TGCGCCAGCAGTGCCCATTCAGCGATCACCGGGGAGCTGTTTTTT. Its protein is CASSAHSAITGELFF.